These T cell receptor beta chains were read from a single sample in a study of T-cell reconstitution after alpha-beta-depleted transplantation in children. TCRdb re-called the PCR reads with MiXCR, one entry per CDR3 protein. The repertoire holds some 600,000 distinct CDR3 sequences, with approximately 13% as singletons. Sequenced here: PBMCs, mostly from graft donor cells, sampled 360 days after TCRalphabeta/CD19-depleted stem cell transplant. These receptor sequences come from a male patient younger than 18 who had a stem cell transplant for acute myeloid leukemia, so the T cells may come from the graft donor. Each CDR3 is given without its conserved first and last residue. Each record gives: clone size, V gene, CDR3 protein. Clone sizes are given selectively: once, few, many, or a class where the clone is expanded.

size: few; V: TRBV4-3; CDR3: ASSHRLAEAHSAQY
size: NA; V: TRBV7-3; CDR3: ASSLIGGQAGGELF
size: few; V: TRBV5-1; CDR3: ASRPTGGTEAF
size: NA; V: TRBV28; CDR3: ASQFLQGRETQY
size: few; V: TRBV7-8; CDR3: ASTVEGTQY
size: few; V: TRBV9; CDR3: ASSPQGDRGRNNEQF
size: NA; V: TRBV29-1; CDR3: SVERGGDGRGTQY
size: many; V: TRBV20-1; CDR3: SGSLLTNTGELF
size: many; V: TRBV10-3; CDR3: AIAYKETQY
size: NA; V: TRBV6-2/TRBV6-3; CDR3: ASSYEATSTDTQY
size: NA; V: TRBV12-3/TRBV12-4; CDR3: ASSYDLAGGKGEQF
size: few; V: TRBV7-8; CDR3: ASSLRLAGPHEQF
size: NA; V: TRBV4-3; CDR3: ASSPRSGGYNEQF
size: NA; V: TRBV20-1; CDR3: SARMTGGRYEQY
size: NA; V: TRBV29-1; CDR3: SASSGTGLNQPQH
size: few; V: TRBV9; CDR3: ASSVGAGGNYEQY
size: few; V: TRBV4-3; CDR3: ASSHDRASYNEQF
size: few; V: TRBV30; CDR3: AHEQVEETQY
size: NA; V: TRBV7-9; CDR3: ASSSGQGVAFTEAF
size: few; V: TRBV20-1; CDR3: SADGQGGGTEAF
size: few; V: TRBV12-3/TRBV12-4; CDR3: ASSFDPNSPLH
size: NA; V: TRBV21-1; CDR3: ASSKFPSGRSYEQY
size: NA; V: TRBV20-1; CDR3: SASGQPNYGYT
size: NA; V: TRBV13; CDR3: ASSSVWAVPRDEQF
size: few; V: TRBV5-5; CDR3: ASSFGTQSGGELF
size: NA; V: TRBV12-3/TRBV12-4; CDR3: ASTDRGHQPQH
size: many; V: TRBV20-1; CDR3: SASEGSTEAF
size: many; V: TRBV28; CDR3: ASSDASSTDTQY
size: few; V: TRBV7-9; CDR3: ASSPGPSTGGKIYSNQPQH
size: NA; V: TRBV30; CDR3: AWRLAGSREQY
size: NA; V: TRBV12-3/TRBV12-4; CDR3: ASSWSAIAKNIQY
size: many; V: TRBV9; CDR3: ASSVVGLGVFPGELF
size: many; V: TRBV29-1; CDR3: SVARVSAQNIQY
size: NA; V: TRBV29-1; CDR3: SVVVMLNTEAF
size: NA; V: TRBV24-1; CDR3: ATSGARTGTGELF
size: NA; V: TRBV28; CDR3: ASTQEGPRDTQY
size: NA; V: TRBV14; CDR3: ASRQAGAPNTQY
size: many; V: TRBV29-1; CDR3: SVATGALNTIY
size: many; V: TRBV6-2/TRBV6-3; CDR3: ASSYPGRAAYEQY
size: once; V: TRBV20-1; CDR3: SAKVWVAGGRKTQY
size: many; V: TRBV5-1; CDR3: ASSFYRETQY
size: many; V: TRBV3-1; CDR3: ASSQDPGLASSTDTQY
size: few; V: TRBV20-1; CDR3: SALLTQGTETQY
size: NA; V: TRBV28; CDR3: ASRYGQQDTQY